Following are 22 T cell receptor beta chains from one sample sequenced in a study of type 1 and type 2 diabetes patients. The PCR template was genomic DNA. Amplification of the beta chain CDR3 used 30 forward and 13 reverse multiplex primers. Each CDR3 protein is one row after TCRdb ran MiXCR on the multiplex PCR reads. The sample records under 300,000 distinct CDR3 sequences, around 47% being singletons. The sequenced sample consisted of peripheral blood mononuclear cells (PBMCs). The receptors shown here come from a young man with type 2 diabetes.

This clonotype came up a few times. V is TRBV29-1 and J is TRBJ1-1; D not resolved. V was cut by 1 base and J by 6 bases, with 6 bases left in between. CDR3 length: 11 residues. Germline V gene lookup returns CDR1 SQVTM and CDR2 ANQGSEA. In DNA form, the CDR3 reads TGCAGCGTTGAAGGACTGCCTGAAGCTTTCTTT. Translation: CSVEGLPEAFF.

Details on this clonotype: The conserved phenylalanine or tryptophan is not found at the CDR3 terminus, so this likely reflects a read error. The CDR3 is CASSQANEQFS. The CDR3 DNA is TGTGCCAGCAGCCAAGCCAATGAGCAGTTCTCC. The chain has TRBV7-3 and TRBJ2-1; no firm D call. The CDR3 extends over 11 amino acids. Germline V gene lookup returns CDR1 SGHTA and CDR2 FQGTGA. Deletions cut 5 bases from V and 6 bases from J, with 5 bases between.

This chain's CDR3 is CATSDSRGQEQYF. The DNA of the CDR3 is TGTGCCACCAGTGATTCCAGGGGGCAAGAGCAGTACTTC. The chain links TRBV24-1 to TRBJ2-7; 8 bases agree with TRBD1. The length of the CDR3 is 13 residues. The trim removed 2 bases at V and 7 bases at J, leaving 3 bases unmatched. Germline loops: CDR1 KGHDR, CDR2 SFDVKD.

This clonotype was seen only a few times. This chain joins TRBV2 and TRBJ2-3; D could derive from TRBD1 or TRBD2 (5 bases each). This CDR3 spans 15 amino acids. Looked up from germline, CDR1 is SNHLY and CDR2 is FYNNEI. Trimming pared 8 bases from V and 6 bases from J, leaving 21 bases between. The CDR3 reads CASPHPGPPADTQYF. Here the CDR3 DNA reads TGTGCCAGCCCCCACCCGGGACCTCCGGCGGATACGCAGTATTTT.

The chain joins TRBV7-2 to TRBJ2-1; TRBD2 matches 11 bases. The CDR3 has 17 amino acids. CDR1 and CDR2 (germline): SGHTA, FQGNSA. J was trimmed by 6 bases and V by 5 bases; bases with no gene match: 12. This CDR3 reads CASSRTHGGLAGNEQFF. DNA of the CDR3: TGTGCCAGCAGCCGAACGCACGGTGGACTAGCGGGCAATGAGCAGTTCTTC.

This clonotype was seen only a few times. The chain recombines TRBV2 with TRBJ2-5; 7 nucleotides agree with TRBD2. The CDR3 totals 15 residues. With 7 bases clipped from V and 1 base from J, the junction kept 9 bases outside the gene matches. The germline gives CDR1 SNHLY, CDR2 FYNNEI. The CDR3 nucleotides read TGTGCCAGCACCCCGCGGGGGTCAGGCCAAGAGACCCAGTACTTC. The encoded protein is CASTPRGSGQETQYF.

The chain recombines TRBV9 with TRBJ2-5, with TRBD2 matching over 12 bases. The germline V gene has CDR1 SGDLS and CDR2 YYNGEE. The CDR3 length is 15 residues. The V segment lost 3 bases and the J segment 3 bases; nucleotides outside the gene matches: 3. The DNA for the CDR3 is TGTGCCAGCAGCGACCGACTAGCGGGGGAAGAGACCCAGTACTTC. Translating it yields CASSDRLAGEETQYF.

The chain recombines TRBV30 with TRBJ2-5; D may be TRBD1 or TRBD2 (6 bases each). There are 16 residues in the CDR3. The V end was cut by 1 base, the J end by 0 bases, with 15 bases between. Germline CDR1 GTSNPN, CDR2 SVGIG (reference sequence). The CDR3 DNA follows: TGTGCCTGGAGTGGGCTCGGGGGCCGTGACCAAGAGACCCAGTACTTC. It is translated as CAWSGLGGRDQETQYF.

The chain combines TRBV7-2 with TRBJ2-3; D may be TRBD2 (7 bases). Germline CDR1 is SGHTA and CDR2 is FQGNSA. V lost 0 bases, J lost 4 bases, and 20 bases lay in between. This CDR3 has 18 amino acids. The CDR3 DNA reads TGTGCCAGCAGCTTAGCGGGGGGGGCTAGCGTCTTTCCAGATACGCAGTATTTT. It specifies CASSLAGGASVFPDTQYF.

This clonotype was counted at least ten times. The chain uses TRBV12-3 or TRBV12-4 and TRBJ1-2; 7 nucleotides match TRBD1. The CDR3 has 12 amino acids. Trimming cost V 5 bases and J 7 bases; bases outside gene matches: 4. The CDR3 bases are TGTGCCAGCAGTCGACAGGGCCGTGGCTACACCTTC. This sequence encodes CASSRQGRGYTF.

CDR3 DNA: TGTGCCAGTAGTATAAGCGGGACCTCAGTCGCCGGGGAGCTGTTTTTT. Amino acids: CASSISGTSVAGELFF. The rearrangement joins TRBV11-1 to TRBJ2-2, with 7 bases aligning to TRBD2. The CDR3 has 16 residues. With V trimmed by 9 bases and J by 6 bases, 16 bases remained unmatched. Germline-derived CDR1 and CDR2 are SGHAT and FQDESV (reference sequence).

The V gene is TRBV13, the J gene TRBJ1-2; 9 bases fit TRBD1. The CDR3 extends over 15 amino acids. CDR1 is PRHDT, CDR2 FYEKMQ, per germline (reference sequence). V lost 6 bases, J lost 8 bases, and 13 bases stayed unmatched. In DNA form, the CDR3 reads TGTGCCAGCAGTTTATCGGGACAGGGAGTGTCGGGCTACACCTTC. It codes for CASSLSGQGVSGYTF.

This clonotype appeared a few times. This sequence joins TRBV12-3 or TRBV12-4 and TRBJ2-7; TRBD1 is a possible D gene (5 bases). This CDR3 comprises 15 residues. The ends were cut back, 2 bases at V and 3 bases at J, with 14 bases in the middle. The CDR3: CASSLQDKVFYEQYF. In nucleotides, the CDR3 is TGTGCCAGCAGTTTACAGGACAAGGTCTTCTACGAGCAGTACTTC.

The CDR3 DNA is TGTGCCTGGAGTGTACGCATCTACGAGCAGTACTTC. Translating it yields CAWSVRIYEQYF. J is TRBJ2-7 and V is TRBV30; D ambiguous. The V end was cut by 0 bases, the J end by 3 bases, with 6 bases between. CDR1 and CDR2 (germline): GTSNPN, SVGIG (reference sequence). This CDR3 comprises 12 residues.

J is TRBJ2-5 and V is TRBV2, with D tentatively TRBD2 (5 bases). The CDR3 has 13 amino acids. CDR1 SNHLY and CDR2 FYNNEI come from the germline V gene. Trimming stripped 8 bases from V and 4 bases from J, with 14 bases between. The CDR3 coding sequence is TGTGCCAGCGGTACCCACGAGGGAGAGACCCAGTACTTC. This sequence encodes CASGTHEGETQYF.

The chain employs TRBV7-3 and TRBJ2-6; weak D call: TRBD1 (6 bases). CDR3 length: 17 amino acids. Germline CDR1 and CDR2: SGHTA and FQGTGA. Trimming removed 2 bases from V and 1 base from J, with 12 bases in between. The CDR3 sequence is CASSLGGAVSGANVLTF. CDR3 DNA: TGTGCCAGCAGCTTAGGGGGCGCCGTGTCTGGGGCCAACGTCCTGACTTTC.

This clonotype has just a few counts. J is TRBJ2-1 and V is TRBV29-1; D not certain. Trimming removed 6 bases from V and 13 bases from J, with 10 bases in between. The CDR3 sequence is 9 residues long. Germline lookup yields CDR1 SQVTM and CDR2 ANQGSEA. This chain's CDR3 is CSVEDGQFF. Here the CDR3 DNA reads TGCAGCGTCGAGGATGGTCAGTTCTTC.

The chain employs TRBV30 and TRBJ2-3; D uncertain. This CDR3 contains 19 residues. Trimming left V 2 bases short and J 2 bases short, with 26 bases between. Germline V gene sequence: CDR1 GTSNPN, CDR2 SVGIG (reference sequence). The CDR3 here is CAWSLLAVLGGLYTDTQYF. CDR3 bases: TGTGCCTGGAGTCTCTTGGCCGTATTGGGCGGTTTATACACAGATACGCAGTATTTT. The whole variable domain, filled in from reference TRBV30 and TRBJ2-3, reads SQTIHQWPATLVQPVGSPLSLECTVEGTSNPNLYWYRQAAGRGLQLLFYSVGIGQISSEVPQNLSASRPQDRQFILSSKKLLLSDSGFYLCAWSLLAVLGGLYTDTQYFGPGTRLTVL.

The chain is built from TRBV25-1 and TRBJ1-3; D is unclear. Deletions cut 0 bases from V and 3 bases from J, with 9 bases between. The CDR3 spans 15 residues. Germline CDR1 MGHDK, CDR2 SYGVNS. The CDR3 loop reads CASSEYRAGGNTIYF. For the CDR3, the DNA is TGTGCCAGCAGTGAATATAGGGCAGGTGGAAACACCATATATTTT. Based on the CDR3 plus reference TRBV25-1 and TRBJ1-3, the full variable domain is EADIYQTPRYLVIGTGKKITLECSQTMGHDKMYWYQQDPGMELHLIHYSYGVNSTEKGDLSSESTVSRIRTEHFPLTLESARPSHTSQYLCASSEYRAGGNTIYFGEGSWLTVV.

The table lists this clonotype with many counts. The chain combines TRBV12-5 with TRBJ1-2; D is unclear. CDR3 length: 14 amino acids. The germline V gene encodes CDR1 LGHNT and CDR2 FRNRAP. Trimming cost V 5 bases and J 7 bases, with 17 bases left between them. The CDR3 bases are TGTGCTAGTGGTCAACTAACGCAAGGACCTGGCTACACCTTC. It translates to CASGQLTQGPGYTF. Supplemented by reference TRBV12-5 and TRBJ1-2, the full variable domain reads DARVTQTPRHKVTEMGQEVTMRCQPILGHNTVFWYRQTMMQGLELLAYFRNRAPLDDSGMPKDRFSAEMPDATLATLKIQPSEPRDSAVYFCASGQLTQGPGYTFGSGTRLTVV.

This chain links TRBV29-1 with TRBJ1-1; TRBD1 matches 7 bases. This CDR3 contains 14 residues. V dropped 6 bases and J dropped 4; count of bases not matched to a gene: 11. CDR1 and CDR2 from the germline V gene are SQVTM and ANQGSEA. Here the CDR3 DNA reads TGCAGCGTCTTCGAGGGGGCAGGGAGCACTGAAGCTTTCTTT. Protein: CSVFEGAGSTEAFF.

The chain employs TRBV7-2 and TRBJ2-5; 8 bases match TRBD2. Trimming took 4 bases from V and 4 from J; bases not matched to a gene: 2. In germline, CDR1 is SGHTA, CDR2 FQGNSA. CDR3 size: 13 residues. The CDR3 protein is CASSSTSGETQYF. DNA of the CDR3: TGTGCCAGCAGCTCCACTAGCGGAGAGACCCAGTACTTC.